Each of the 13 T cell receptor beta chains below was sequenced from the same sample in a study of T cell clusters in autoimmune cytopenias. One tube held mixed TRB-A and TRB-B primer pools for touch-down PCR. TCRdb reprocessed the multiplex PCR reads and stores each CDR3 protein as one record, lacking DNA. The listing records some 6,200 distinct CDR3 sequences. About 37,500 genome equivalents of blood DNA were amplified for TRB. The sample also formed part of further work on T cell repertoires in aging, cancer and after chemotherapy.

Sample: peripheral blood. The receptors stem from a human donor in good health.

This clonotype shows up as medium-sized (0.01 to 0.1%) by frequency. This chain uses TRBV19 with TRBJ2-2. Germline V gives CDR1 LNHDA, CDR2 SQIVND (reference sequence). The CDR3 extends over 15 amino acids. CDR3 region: CASKRSDKNTGELFF.

This CDR3 is CATGTTANTWYGYTF. The gene calls are TRBV27 and TRBJ1-2; TCRdb reports TRBD1, a call that lacks DNA to check it against. Germline CDR1 is MNHEY and CDR2 is SMNVEV (reference sequence). This CDR3 contains 15 residues.

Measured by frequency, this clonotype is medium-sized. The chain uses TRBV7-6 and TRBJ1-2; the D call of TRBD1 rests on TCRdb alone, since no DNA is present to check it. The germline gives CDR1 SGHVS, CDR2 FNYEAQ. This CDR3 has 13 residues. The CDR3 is CASSYAGGYGYTF. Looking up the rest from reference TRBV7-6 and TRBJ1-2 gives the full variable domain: GAGVSQSPRYKVTKRGQDVALRCDPISGHVSLYWYRQALGQGPEFLTYFNYEAQQDKSGLPNDRFSAERPEGSISTLTIQRTEQRDSAMYRCASSYAGGYGYTFGSGTRLTVV.

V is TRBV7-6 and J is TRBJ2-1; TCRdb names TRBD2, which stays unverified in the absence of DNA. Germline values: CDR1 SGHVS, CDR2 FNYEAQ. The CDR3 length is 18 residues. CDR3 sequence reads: CASSLDETSGSSYNEQFF.

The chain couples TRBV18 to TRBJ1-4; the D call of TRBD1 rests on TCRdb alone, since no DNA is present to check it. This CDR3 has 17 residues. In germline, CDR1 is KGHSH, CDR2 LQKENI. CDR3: CASSPGTGAHSNEKLFF.

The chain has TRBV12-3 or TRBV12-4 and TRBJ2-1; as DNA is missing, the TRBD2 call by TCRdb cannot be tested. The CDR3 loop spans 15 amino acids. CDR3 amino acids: CASSPQRGRQNEQFF.

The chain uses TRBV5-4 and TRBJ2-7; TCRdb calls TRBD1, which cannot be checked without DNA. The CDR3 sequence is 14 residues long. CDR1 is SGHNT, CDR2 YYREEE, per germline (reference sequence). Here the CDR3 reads CASSLEGGVHEQYF.

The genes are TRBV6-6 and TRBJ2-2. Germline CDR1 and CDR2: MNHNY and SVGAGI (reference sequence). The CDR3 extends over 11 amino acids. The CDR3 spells CASSPSRELFF.

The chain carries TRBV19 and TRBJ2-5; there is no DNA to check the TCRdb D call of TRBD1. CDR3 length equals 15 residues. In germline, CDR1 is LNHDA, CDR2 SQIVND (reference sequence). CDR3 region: CASSPRQGYQETQYF. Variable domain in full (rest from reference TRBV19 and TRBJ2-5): DGGITQSPKYLFRKEGQNVTLSCEQNLNHDAMYWYRQDPGQGLRLIYYSQIVNDFQKGDIAEGYSVSREKKESFPLTVTSAQKNPTAFYLCASSPRQGYQETQYFGPGTRLLVL.

CDR3 protein: CASSPGGPETQYF. J is TRBJ2-5 and V is TRBV18; TCRdb designates TRBD1, a call that cannot be tested without DNA. The CDR3 has 13 amino acids. Looked up from germline, CDR1 is KGHSH and CDR2 is LQKENI.

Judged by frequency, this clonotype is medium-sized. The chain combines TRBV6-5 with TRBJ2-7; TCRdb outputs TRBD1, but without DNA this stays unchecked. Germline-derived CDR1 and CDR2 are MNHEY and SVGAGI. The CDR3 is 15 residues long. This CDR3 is CASSRLWGYSYEQYF.

The CDR3: CASSYSAGNQPQHF. The V gene is TRBV6-5, the J gene TRBJ1-5. CDR1 and CDR2 from the germline V gene are MNHEY and SVGAGI. This CDR3 contains 14 residues.

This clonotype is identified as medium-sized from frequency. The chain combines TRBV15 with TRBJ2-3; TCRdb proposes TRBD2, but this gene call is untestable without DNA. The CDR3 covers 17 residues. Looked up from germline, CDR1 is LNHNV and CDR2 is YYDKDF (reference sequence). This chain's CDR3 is CATSRTLVGGRTDTQYF. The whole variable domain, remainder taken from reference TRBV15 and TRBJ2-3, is DAMVIQNPRYQVTQFGKPVTLSCSQTLNHNVMYWYQQKSSQAPKLLFHYYDKDFNNEADTPDNFQSRRPNTSFCFLDIRSPGLGDTAMYLCATSRTLVGGRTDTQYFGPGTRLTVL.